This T cell receptor beta chain originates from a study of T cell responses to AZD1222 COVID-19 vaccine. Background on the study: Second-dose timings of about 4 or about 12 weeks were pooled.

As regards this clone: Its antigen remains unidentified.

General study results and limits: The span of vaccine-associated CD4 TCRs extended across spike, with dominance at 160-218 and 743-854. Only five to seven AZD1222 recipients tested seropositive at baseline.

Assay used: immunoSEQ multiplex PCR; TCRdb lists only in-frame clones, some missing. In the table there are around 150,000 clones, 90% to 95% of which are singletons. The CDR3 loop spans 15 amino acids. Germline V gene sequence: CDR1 SGHAT, CDR2 FQDESV (reference sequence). The germline V and J ends were trimmed by 0 bases and 6 bases, with 12 bases remaining between them. The gene calls are TRBV11-1 and TRBJ2-1, with D possibly matching TRBD1 (6 bases). The source is an adult in good health. Material: peripheral blood, obtained on day 0 of AZD1222 vaccination. The CDR3 bases are TGTGCCAGCAGCTTAGCCACAGGGTCTGGCAATGAGCAGTTCTTC. This gives the protein CASSLATGSGNEQFF.